These 14 T cell receptor beta chains share one sample of origin, sequenced in a study of blood T cell repertoires in COVID-19. The table came from immunoSEQ multiplex PCR; TCRdb's copy has only in-frame clones and leaves some out. The sample has 150,000 to 200,000 clones, approximately 90% seen once. Sample: peripheral blood. These receptors were taken from a human donor in a cohort sampled during active COVID-19.

The rearrangement links TRBV9 to TRBJ2-1, with TRBD1 identical over 7 bases. Germline V gene sequence: CDR1 SGDLS, CDR2 YYNGEE. The CDR3 totals 15 residues. Trimming took 0 bases from V and 4 from J; bases not matched to a gene: 4. CDR3 DNA sequence: TGTGCCAGCAGCGTAGGGCAGGGGGATTACAATGAGCAGTTCTTC. This codes for CASSVGQGDYNEQFF.

The V call is TRBV5-1, the J call TRBJ2-3; 7 bases map to TRBD1. J was trimmed by 3 bases and V by 0 bases; bases with no gene match: 4. The CDR3 loop spans 15 amino acids. CDR1 is SGHRS and CDR2 is YFSETQ in the germline V gene. CDR3 in DNA: TGCGCCAGCAGCTTGGGAGACAGGGAAACAGATACGCAGTATTTT. Its translation is CASSLGDRETDTQYF.

The CDR3 spells CAISEGRGGIGYEQYF. The CDR3 coding sequence is TGTGCCATCAGTGAGGGGAGGGGAGGGATAGGTTACGAGCAGTACTTC. The chain joins TRBV10-3 to TRBJ2-7; 7 bases map to TRBD2. Germline-derived CDR1 and CDR2 are ENHRY and SYGVKD. Trimming cost V 2 bases and J 4 bases; bases outside gene matches: 11. The CDR3 spans 16 residues.

The gene calls are TRBV7-9 and TRBJ2-7; D unresolved. The ends were cut back, 1 base at V and 3 bases at J, with 10 bases in the middle. The germline V gene encodes CDR1 SEHNR and CDR2 FQNEAQ (reference sequence). CDR3 size: 14 residues. The CDR3 DNA reads as TGTGCCAGCAGCTTAGAAACAGTAAGCTACGAGCAGTACTTC. Translation: CASSLETVSYEQYF.

The gene calls are TRBV6-5 and TRBJ1-2, with 9 bases that match TRBD1. Germline trimming cut 0 bases from V and 8 bases from J; bases unmatched to any gene: 7. The CDR3 is 15 amino acids. The V gene's germline CDR1 is MNHEY and CDR2 SVGAGI. CDR3 sequence (DNA): TGTGCCAGCAGTTACTCAGGGACAGGGAGTTCGGGCTACACCTTC. This gives the protein CASSYSGTGSSGYTF.

This clone came up a few times. CDR3 sequence (DNA): TGTGCCTGGTTGGACAGGGGGAACACTGAAGCTTTCTTT. Translating it yields CAWLDRGNTEAFF. This rearrangement joins TRBV30 to TRBJ1-1; 9 positions match TRBD1. V trimming: 5 bases; J trimming: 1 base; junction bases outside the gene matches: 2. The CDR3 is made up of 13 amino acids. From germline, CDR1 is GTSNPN and CDR2 SVGIG (reference sequence). Filled out from reference TRBV30 and TRBJ1-1, the complete variable domain reads SQTIHQWPATLVQPVGSPLSLECTVEGTSNPNLYWYRQAAGRGLQLLFYSVGIGQISSEVPQNLSASRPQDRQFILSSKKLLLSDSGFYLCAWLDRGNTEAFFGQGTRLTVV.

V gene TRBV2 combines with J gene TRBJ2-5, with D tentatively TRBD1 (5 bases). The CDR3 covers 14 residues. Germline values: CDR1 SNHLY, CDR2 FYNNEI. V was cut by 10 bases and J by 5 bases, with 20 bases left in between. In DNA form, the CDR3 reads TGTGCCACGTCGATTTCAGGGTTGGTGGAGACCCAGTACTTC. Translating gives CATSISGLVETQYF.

The chain joins TRBV19 to TRBJ1-6, with TRBD1 matching 12 bases. The junction had 9 bases not matched to a gene; V was cut back by 4 bases and J by 8 bases. The CDR3 is 17 residues long. The germline V gene has CDR1 LNHDA and CDR2 SQIVND (reference sequence). CDR3 protein: CASSKTGTGGLYSPLHF. The DNA of the CDR3 is TGTGCCAGTAGTAAAACCGGGACAGGGGGCCTGTATTCACCCCTCCACTTT. Together with reference TRBV19 and TRBJ1-6, the CDR3 gives the full variable domain: DGGITQSPKYLFRKEGQNVTLSCEQNLNHDAMYWYRQDPGQGLRLIYYSQIVNDFQKGDIAEGYSVSREKKESFPLTVTSAQKNPTAFYLCASSKTGTGGLYSPLHFGNGTRLTVT.

This clone came up a few times. The rearrangement links TRBV6-2 or TRBV6-3 to TRBJ2-5, with D unclear. CDR1 MNHEY and CDR2 SVGEGT come from the germline V gene. Trimming left V 4 bases short and J 2 bases short, with 5 bases between. This CDR3 region has 12 residues. The CDR3 nucleotides read TGTGCCAGCAGTTTTAGTCAAGAGACCCAGTACTTC. This translates into CASSFSQETQYF.

V usage is TRBV7-8 and J usage is TRBJ1-1, with unresolved D. Germline V lookup: CDR1 SGHVS, CDR2 FQNEAQ. The CDR3 has 14 amino acids. With 0 bases removed from V and 8 bases from J, the gap between germline ends came to 13 bases. Written as DNA, the CDR3 is TGTGCCAGCAGCTTAGCTGCAGGAAGCGGGGAAGCTTTCTTT. This sequence encodes CASSLAAGSGEAFF.

The chain has TRBV6-2 or TRBV6-3 and TRBJ1-2, with a possible D match to TRBD1 (5 bases). Trimming pared 5 bases from V and 7 bases from J, leaving 17 bases between. Germline CDR1 reads MNHEY; CDR2 reads SVGEGT. The CDR3 runs to 14 residues. The CDR3 region is CASSTPGSPRGYTF. The DNA of the CDR3 is TGTGCCAGCAGTACACCAGGGTCCCCACGTGGCTACACCTTC.

This clone was counted a few times. The chain couples TRBV28 to TRBJ2-1; D is uncertain. From germline, CDR1 is MDHEN and CDR2 SYDVKM. This CDR3 has 11 residues. V was trimmed by 10 bases and J by 4 bases, leaving 8 bases between them. The DNA of the CDR3 is TGTGCCAACGGAGCGTACAATGAGCAGTTCTTC. It yields the protein CANGAYNEQFF.

The J gene is TRBJ2-7, the V gene TRBV5-1; possible D gene TRBD2, 6 bases. This CDR3 is 12 amino acids long. With 3 bases removed from V and 6 bases from J, the gap between germline ends came to 10 bases. The V gene's germline CDR1 is SGHRS and CDR2 YFSETQ. CDR3 DNA sequence: TGCGCCAGCAGCTCTTTGGGGGGCGAGCAGTACTTC. Protein product: CASSSLGGEQYF.

This rearrangement joins TRBV9 to TRBJ1-2; D gene ambiguous. The CDR3 has 15 amino acids. V dropped 1 base and J dropped 6 bases, with 16 bases sitting between them. Germline V gene data show CDR1 as SGDLS and CDR2 as YYNGEE. This chain's CDR3 is CASSVSPAPRDGYTF. In nucleotides, the CDR3 is TGTGCCAGCAGCGTAAGTCCAGCTCCTCGGGATGGCTACACCTTC.